These 13 T cell receptor beta chains originate from one sample sequenced in a study of T cell clonality in common variable immunodeficiency (dated by TCRdb to 2014 to 2015). Library creation used the immunoSEQ multiplex PCR assay. TCRdb obtained this table from immuneACCESS and retained in-frame rearrangements with V and J assigned. These tables miss some clones; where compared with another copy, unresolved V genes account for less than half of the shortfall, and the remainder is unexplained. In this sample, 25,000 to 35,000 clones appear, none counted once only. The ten top clones hold about 5% of the sample. Overall results and qualifications from the work: Fewer deletions and N-nucleotide insertions were reportedly observed in CVID TCRbeta sequences, and highly modified clones with 13 or more V deletions were reportedly absent from CVID TCRbeta sequences.

Which antigens these TCRs recognize remains unknown. Material for sequencing was peripheral blood mononuclear cells. The origin of the receptors is a human donor with common variable immunodeficiency.

Details on this clone: The sequenced fragment ends 3 residues before the CDR3 boundary, so the rest is inferred from the germline J gene. This chain connects TRBV11-1 to TRBJ1-1, with D possibly being TRBD1 (6 bases). Germline V lookup: CDR1 SGHAT, CDR2 FQDESV (reference sequence). This CDR3 comprises 11 residues. CDR3 bases read: TGTGCCAGCAGTGGACAGCGAGAA. Translation gives CASSGQRE. In full, the CDR3 reads CASSGQREAFF.

At least ten counts were recorded for this clone. With the read ending 3 residues before the CDR3 end, the germline J gene is used to fill in that end. The chain couples TRBV30 to TRBJ2-5; D is perhaps TRBD2 (7 bases). V was shortened by 7 bases and J by 5 bases, with 14 bases between the two germline ends. Germline V gene data show CDR1 as GTSNPN and CDR2 as SVGIG (reference sequence). This CDR3 is built from 12 residues. CDR3 sequence reads: CASSRGAETQYF. The DNA read from the CDR3 is TGTGCCTCCTCCCGGGGGGCGGAGACC.

This clone was recorded a few times. The CDR3 end lies 3 residues beyond the end of the read and is filled in from the germline J gene. The V call is TRBV19, the J call TRBJ2-1; D is unclear. CDR3 size: 13 residues. Per the germline V gene, CDR1 is LNHDA and CDR2 is SQIVND (reference sequence). The V gene lost 9 bases and the J gene lost 8 bases, with 17 bases spanning the gap. The CDR3 DNA, read in part, is TGTGCCAGCATGTCTCTAGTATCTTATGAG. Amino acid sequence: CASMSLVSYE. The CDR3 in its entirety is CASMSLVSYEQFF.

This clone was seen more than once but under ten times. The CDR3 end falls 3 residues outside the read, so it is completed with the germline J gene. This chain links TRBV19 with TRBJ1-1, with 10 bases matching TRBD1. This CDR3 comprises 16 residues. Germline V gives CDR1 LNHDA, CDR2 SQIVND (reference sequence). Trimming removed 8 bases from V and 0 bases from J; junction bases left unmatched: 9. CDR3 DNA (partial): TGTGCCAGTTGCCGGGACAGGGGTAACTTGAACACTGAA. Translation gives CASCRDRGNLNTE. The CDR3, in full, reads CASCRDRGNLNTEAFF.

This clone appeared a few times. The read terminates 3 residues before the CDR3 end, so the remaining end is supplied by the germline J gene. The rearrangement links TRBV7-6 to TRBJ2-1; 8 bases line up with TRBD2. The CDR3 contains 15 residues. Trimming removed 4 bases from V and 7 bases from J; junction bases left unmatched: 9. Germline lookup yields CDR1 SGHVS and CDR2 FNYEAQ. CDR3 DNA, as far as it was read: TGTGCCAGCAGCTCTCCGGGGACTAGTCTTAATGAG. It translates to CASSSPGTSLNE. The entire CDR3 sequence reads CASSSPGTSLNEQFF.

This clone has a count of ten or more. The CDR3 end falls 3 residues outside the read, so it is completed with the germline J gene. V is TRBV5-5 and J is TRBJ2-5, with D possibly matching TRBD2 (5 bases). The CDR3 is 14 amino acids. Germline V gene data show CDR1 as SGHKS and CDR2 as YYEKEE (reference sequence). V lost 0 bases to trimming and J lost 0 bases, with 6 bases between them. The CDR3 spells CASSLAGNQETQYF. The DNA read from the CDR3 is TGTGCCAGCAGCTTGGCGGGGAACCAAGAGACC.

This clone came up a few times. The read comes to an end 3 residues before the CDR3 does, leaving the germline J gene to fill in the end. The chain couples TRBV18 to TRBJ2-3, with D possibly matching TRBD1 (5 bases). The V end lost 3 bases, the J end lost 0 bases, and 13 bases lay between the germline ends. Per germline, CDR1 KGHSH and CDR2 LQKENI. The CDR3 runs to 16 residues. The sequenced CDR3 bases are TGTGCCAGCTCACCCGTTTTAGGGGTAAGCACAGATACG. It codes for CASSPVLGVSTDT. The entire CDR3 protein is CASSPVLGVSTDTQYF.

As regards this clone: The CDR3 end is not reached by the read, which stops 3 residues before it; the germline J gene fills it in. The rearrangement uses TRBV2 and TRBJ2-1, with a tentative D call TRBD1 (5 bases). Germline values: CDR1 SNHLY, CDR2 FYNNEI. V was clipped by 6 bases and J by 8 bases, with 17 bases between them. This CDR3 is 14 amino acids long. The CDR3 bases that were read are TGTGCCAGCAGACGGCTGACAGTCCGAGATGAG. It translates to CASRRLTVRDE. The entire CDR3 protein reads CASRRLTVRDEQFF.

This clone was seen only a few times. The missing CDR3 end, 3 residues past where the read stops, is filled in from the germline J gene. The rearrangement links TRBV7-9 to TRBJ1-4; D possibly corresponds to TRBD1 (6 bases). V gave up 2 bases and J gave up 8 bases, with 12 bases separating them. This CDR3 has 14 amino acids. CDR1 is SEHNR, CDR2 FQNEAQ, per germline (reference sequence). The sequenced CDR3 bases are TGTGCCAGCAGCTTACAGGGGCTCGGCGAAAAA. The encoded protein is CASSLQGLGEK. In full, the CDR3 reads CASSLQGLGEKLFF.

This clone was counted at least ten times. The sequence runs out 3 residues before the end of the CDR3; the remainder is reconstructed from the germline J gene. This chain connects TRBV7-9 to TRBJ2-1; a possible D gene is TRBD2 (5 bases). The CDR3 contains 13 residues. Germline V gene data show CDR1 as SEHNR and CDR2 as FQNEAQ (reference sequence). Trimming cost V 5 bases and J 5 bases, with 10 bases left between them. CDR3 amino acids: CASSPGSHNEQFF. CDR3 DNA (partial): TGTGCCAGCAGCCCGGGGTCTCACAATGAG.

The sample holds a few counts of this clone. The read ends 3 residues before the CDR3 terminus; that terminus is restored from the germline J gene. This rearrangement joins TRBV7-2 to TRBJ2-5, with 8 bases that match TRBD2. Unmatched junction bases numbered 3, after V lost 0 bases and J lost 6 bases. The germline gives CDR1 SGHTA, CDR2 FQGNSA. This CDR3 comprises 14 residues. CDR3 DNA (partial): TGTGCCAGCAGCTTAGCAGCGGGGGATCAGACC. Protein sequence: CASSLAAGDQT. The whole CDR3 reads CASSLAAGDQTQYF.

This clone was found a few times. The CDR3 extends 3 residues past the end of the read, so its final part is completed from the germline J gene. The V gene is TRBV2, the J gene TRBJ2-7, with a possible D match to TRBD2 (6 bases). The germline gives CDR1 SNHLY, CDR2 FYNNEI. Between the trimmed V and J ends, which lost 6 bases and 4 bases, there was a span of 10 bases. The CDR3 spans 12 residues. CDR3 loop: CASRLASYEQYF. The CDR3 bases that were read are TGTGCCAGCAGGCTAGCGTCGTACGAG.

This clone was detected a few times. The DNA ends 3 residues before the CDR3 does, and the rest of the CDR3 is filled in from the germline J gene. The chain couples TRBV7-9 to TRBJ2-5, with D tentatively TRBD1 (5 bases). The CDR3 spans 14 residues. V was pared by 0 bases and J by 5 bases, with 10 bases between. Germline V CDR1 and CDR2: SEHNR, FQNEAQ (reference sequence). CDR3 sequence reads: CASSLASGRETQYF. The DNA read from the CDR3 is TGTGCCAGCAGCTTAGCGTCAGGGCGGGAGACC. The full variable domain, completed using reference TRBV7-9 and TRBJ2-5, is DTGVSQNPRHKITKRGQNVTFRCDPISEHNRLYWYRQTLGQGPEFLTYFQNEAQLEKSRLLSDRFSAERPKGSFSTLEIQRTEQGDSAMYLCASSLASGRETQYFGPGTRLLVL.